The T cell receptor beta chain under discussion was sequenced for a study of CD8 T cells in ankylosing spondylitis. Study results and caveats: Disease-associated clones were reportedly significantly overrepresented in matched ankylosing spondylitis synovial fluid.

This clonotype was observed a few times. Its specificity is unknown. Germline V gene sequence: CDR1 KGHSH, CDR2 LQKENI. V lost 4 bases, J lost 1 base, and 4 bases stayed unmatched. This CDR3 comprises 15 residues. Generation of TCR beta libraries employed quantitative 5'-RACE incorporating molecular barcodes. TCRdb recomputed calls from the 5' RACE reads with MiXCR, one row per CDR3 protein. Here the sample spans approximately 140,000 distinct CDR3 sequences, around 43% being singletons. Material: synovial fluid, either unsorted or a sorted T cell fraction (not recorded which). V and J are TRBV18 and TRBJ1-1; 9 positions match TRBD1. The sequence derives from a male donor with ankylosing spondylitis. The CDR3 region has the DNA TGTGCCAGCTCACACAGGGGGCCGGCGAACACTGAAGCTTTCTTT. As protein: CASSHRGPANTEAFF.